This entry concerns a single TCR beta chain. Its matching antigen is unknown. This same CDR3 is encoded by further DNA sequences in the sample. Collection of lesional scalp punch biopsies and peripheral blood was performed in alopecia areata patients. The researchers isolated CD4+ and CD8+ T cells from PBMCs by sorting. This record belongs to a study of CD8+ T cells in alopecia areata. Findings and caveats of the study: Clonality exceeded that of normal scalp in lesional scalp, most notably in alopecia totalis/universalis. Normal-skin resident alphabeta T cells also appear among scalp sample sequences.

Sequencing templates came from extracted RNA that was reverse transcribed into cDNA. Libraries were prepared by immunoSEQ multiplex PCR; TCRdb keeps only in-frame clonotypes and omits some of them. The table records 100,000 to 130,000 clones, 50% to 70% of them present only once. Germline CDR1 reads PRHDT; CDR2 reads FYEKMQ (reference sequence). CDR3 size: 14 residues. J was trimmed by 1 base and V by 1 base; bases with no gene match: 0. The sequenced sample consisted of NKG2D-low CD8+ T cells sorted from blood. The TCR sequence derives from a human donor with alopecia areata. The chain employs TRBV13 and TRBJ2-5; 7 nucleotides agree with TRBD2. DNA for the CDR3: TGTGCCAGCAGCTTAGCGGGAGGCCAAGAGACCCAGTACTTC. It is translated as CASSLAGGQETQYF.